This T cell receptor beta chain was profiled in a study of blood T cell repertoires in COVID-19. The CDR3 covers 14 residues. In germline, CDR1 is SGHTA, CDR2 FQGNSA. V trimming: 2 bases; J trimming: 4 bases; junction bases outside the gene matches: 3. Produced via immunoSEQ multiplex PCR; TCRdb's table is partial and in-frame only. The sample carries 120,000 to 150,000 clones, under 90% recorded once. The sequence was collected from a human donor in a cohort sampled during active COVID-19. This chain links TRBV7-2 with TRBJ2-7, with 9 bases fitting TRBD1. The sequenced material came from peripheral blood. CDR3 region: CASSLMGQGYEQYF. CDR3 DNA: TGTGCCAGCAGCTTAATGGGACAGGGTTACGAGCAGTACTTC. Variable domain in full (rest from reference TRBV7-2 and TRBJ2-7): GAGVSQSPSNKVTEKGKDVELRCDPISGHTALYWYRQSLGQGLEFLIYFQGNSAPDKSGLPSDRFSAERTGGSVSTLTIQRTQQEDSAVYLCASSLMGQGYEQYFGPGTRLTVT.